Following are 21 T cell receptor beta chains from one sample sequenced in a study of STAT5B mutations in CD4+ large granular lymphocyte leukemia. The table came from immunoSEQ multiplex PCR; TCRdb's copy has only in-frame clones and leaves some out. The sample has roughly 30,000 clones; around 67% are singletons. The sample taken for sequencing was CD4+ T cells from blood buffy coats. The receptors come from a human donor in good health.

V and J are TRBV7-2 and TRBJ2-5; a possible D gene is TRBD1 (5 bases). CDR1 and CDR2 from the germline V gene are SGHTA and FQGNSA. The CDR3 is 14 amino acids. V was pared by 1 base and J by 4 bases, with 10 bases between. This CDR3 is CASSLGGRVETQYF. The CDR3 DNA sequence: TGTGCCAGCAGCTTAGGGGGCAGGGTAGAGACCCAGTACTTC. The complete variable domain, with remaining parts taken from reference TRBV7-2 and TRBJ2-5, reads GAGVSQSPSNKVTEKGKDVELRCDPISGHTALYWYRQSLGQGLEFLIYFQGNSAPDKSGLPSDRFSAERTGGSVSTLTIQRTQQEDSAVYLCASSLGGRVETQYFGPGTRLLVL.

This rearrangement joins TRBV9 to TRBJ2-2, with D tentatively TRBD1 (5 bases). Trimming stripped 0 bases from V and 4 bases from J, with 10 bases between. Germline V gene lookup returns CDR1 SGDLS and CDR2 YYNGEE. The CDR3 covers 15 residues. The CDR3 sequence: CASSVGPQGTGELFF. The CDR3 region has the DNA TGTGCCAGCAGCGTAGGGCCCCAGGGCACCGGGGAGCTGTTTTTT.

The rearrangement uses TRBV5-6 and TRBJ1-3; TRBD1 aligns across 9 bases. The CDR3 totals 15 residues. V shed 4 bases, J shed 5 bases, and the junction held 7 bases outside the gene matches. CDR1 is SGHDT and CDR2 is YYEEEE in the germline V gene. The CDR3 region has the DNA TGTGCCAGCAGCACCGGGACAGGGTCTCGAAACACCATATATTTT. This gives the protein CASSTGTGSRNTIYF.

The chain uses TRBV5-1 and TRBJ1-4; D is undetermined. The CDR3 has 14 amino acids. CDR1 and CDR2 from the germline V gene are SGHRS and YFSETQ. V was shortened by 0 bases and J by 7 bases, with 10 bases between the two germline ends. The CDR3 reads CASSLAVGFEKLFF. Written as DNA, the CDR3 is TGCGCCAGCAGCTTGGCCGTGGGGTTTGAAAAACTGTTTTTT.

The CDR3 nucleotides are TGTGCCAGCAGTGTCTTACGCAGGGCTGAAAAACTGTTTTTT. Protein product: CASSVLRRAEKLFF. The chain uses TRBV6-1 and TRBJ1-4; perhaps TRBD1 as D (5 bases). With 4 bases removed from V and 7 bases from J, the gap between germline ends came to 13 bases. The germline gives CDR1 MNHNS, CDR2 SASEGT. This CDR3 spans 14 amino acids.

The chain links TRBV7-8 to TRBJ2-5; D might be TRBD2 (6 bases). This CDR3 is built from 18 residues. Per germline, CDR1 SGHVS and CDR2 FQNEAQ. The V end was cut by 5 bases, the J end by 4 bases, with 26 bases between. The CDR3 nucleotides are TGTGCCAGCAGCCAACAGCCTATGACCCGGGGGAGTGGAGAGACCCAGTACTTC. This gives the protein CASSQQPMTRGSGETQYF.

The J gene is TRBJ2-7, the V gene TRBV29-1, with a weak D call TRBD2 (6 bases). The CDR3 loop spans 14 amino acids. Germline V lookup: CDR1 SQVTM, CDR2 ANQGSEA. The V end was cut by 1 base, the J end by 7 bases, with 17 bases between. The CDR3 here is CSVEGTTAWGEQYF. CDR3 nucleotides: TGCAGCGTTGAAGGGACTACGGCCTGGGGGGAGCAGTACTTC.

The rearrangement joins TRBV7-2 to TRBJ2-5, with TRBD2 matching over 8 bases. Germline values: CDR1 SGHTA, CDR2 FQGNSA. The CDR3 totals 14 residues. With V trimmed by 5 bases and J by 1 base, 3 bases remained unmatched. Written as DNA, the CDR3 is TGTGCCAGCAGCCCAGCGGGGGTCCAAGAGACCCAGTACTTC. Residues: CASSPAGVQETQYF.

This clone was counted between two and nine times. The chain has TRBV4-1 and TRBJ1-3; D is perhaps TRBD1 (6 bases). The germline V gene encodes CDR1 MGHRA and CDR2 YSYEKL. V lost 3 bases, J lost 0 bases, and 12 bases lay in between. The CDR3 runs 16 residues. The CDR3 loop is CASSQLTGASGNTIYF. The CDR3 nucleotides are TGCGCCAGCAGCCAGTTGACAGGCGCCTCTGGAAACACCATATATTTT.

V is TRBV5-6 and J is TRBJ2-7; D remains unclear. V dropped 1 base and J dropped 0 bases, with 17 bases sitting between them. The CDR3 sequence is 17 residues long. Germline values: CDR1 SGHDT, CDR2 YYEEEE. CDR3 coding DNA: TGTGCCAGCAGCTTGTACAGTAGTGCACCCCCCTCCTACGAGCAGTACTTC. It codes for CASSLYSSAPPSYEQYF.

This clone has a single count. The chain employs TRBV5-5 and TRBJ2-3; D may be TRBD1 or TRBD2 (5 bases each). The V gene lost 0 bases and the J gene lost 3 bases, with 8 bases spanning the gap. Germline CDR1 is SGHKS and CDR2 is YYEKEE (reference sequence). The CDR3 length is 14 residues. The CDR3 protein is CASSLDGGTDTQYF. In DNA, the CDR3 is TGTGCCAGCAGCTTGGATGGGGGAACAGATACGCAGTATTTT.

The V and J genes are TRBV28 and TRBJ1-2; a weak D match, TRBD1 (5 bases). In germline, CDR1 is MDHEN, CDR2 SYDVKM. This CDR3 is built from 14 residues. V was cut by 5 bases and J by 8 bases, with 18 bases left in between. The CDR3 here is CASSISLSGGGYTF. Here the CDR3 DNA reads TGTGCCAGCAGTATCTCCCTCTCGGGGGGGGGCTACACCTTC.

The CDR3 sequence is CASSWDGRFSGNTIYF. CDR3 sequence (DNA): TGTGCCAGCAGCTGGGACGGACGGTTCTCTGGAAACACCATATATTTT. V gene TRBV9 combines with J gene TRBJ1-3; possible D gene TRBD1, 5 bases. V dropped 4 bases and J dropped 0 bases, with 14 bases sitting between them. Germline lookup yields CDR1 SGDLS and CDR2 YYNGEE. This CDR3 has 16 residues.

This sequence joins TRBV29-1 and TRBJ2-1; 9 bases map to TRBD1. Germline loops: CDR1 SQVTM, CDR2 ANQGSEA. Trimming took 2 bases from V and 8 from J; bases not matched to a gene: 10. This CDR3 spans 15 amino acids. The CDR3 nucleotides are TGCAGCGTTGAACCCCCTGGGACAGGGTTTTATGAGCAGTTCTTC. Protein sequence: CSVEPPGTGFYEQFF.

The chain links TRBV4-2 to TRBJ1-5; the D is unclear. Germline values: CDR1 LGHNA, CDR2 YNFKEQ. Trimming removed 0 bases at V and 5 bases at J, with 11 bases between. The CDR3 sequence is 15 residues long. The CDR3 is CASSQEERRDQPQHF. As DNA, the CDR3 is TGTGCCAGCAGCCAAGAGGAGAGGAGGGATCAGCCCCAGCATTTT.

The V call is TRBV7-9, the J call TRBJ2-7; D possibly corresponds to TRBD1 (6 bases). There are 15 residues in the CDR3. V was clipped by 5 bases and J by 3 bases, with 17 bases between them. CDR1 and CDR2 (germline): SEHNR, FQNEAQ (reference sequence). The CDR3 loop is CASSHRAGTNYEQYF. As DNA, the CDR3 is TGTGCCAGCAGCCACCGGGCAGGGACAAACTACGAGCAGTACTTC.

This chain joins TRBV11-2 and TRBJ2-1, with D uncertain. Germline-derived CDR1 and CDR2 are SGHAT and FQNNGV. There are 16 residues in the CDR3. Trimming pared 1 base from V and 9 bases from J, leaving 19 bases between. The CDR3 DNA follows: TGTGCCAGCAGCTTAGTCGTTAGCTGGGTACCAAGTGAGCAGTTCTTC. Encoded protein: CASSLVVSWVPSEQFF.

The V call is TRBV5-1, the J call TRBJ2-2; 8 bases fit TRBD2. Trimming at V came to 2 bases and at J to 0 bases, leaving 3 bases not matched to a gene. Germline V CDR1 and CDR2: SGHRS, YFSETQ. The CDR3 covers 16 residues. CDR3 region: CASSFYGGANTGELFF. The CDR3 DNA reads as TGCGCCAGCAGCTTTTACGGGGGGGCGAACACCGGGGAGCTGTTTTTT. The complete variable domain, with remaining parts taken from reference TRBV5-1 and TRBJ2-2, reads KAGVTQTPRYLIKTRGQQVTLSCSPISGHRSVSWYQQTPGQGLQFLFEYFSETQRNKGNFPGRFSGRQFSNSRSEMNVSTLELGDSALYLCASSFYGGANTGELFFGEGSRLTVL.

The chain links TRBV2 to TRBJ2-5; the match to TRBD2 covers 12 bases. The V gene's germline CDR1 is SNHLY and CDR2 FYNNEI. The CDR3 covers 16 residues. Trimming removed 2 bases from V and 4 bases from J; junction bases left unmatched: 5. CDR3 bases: TGTGCCAGCAGTGAACTAGCGGGGGGGCCGCTAGAGACCCAGTACTTC. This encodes CASSELAGGPLETQYF.

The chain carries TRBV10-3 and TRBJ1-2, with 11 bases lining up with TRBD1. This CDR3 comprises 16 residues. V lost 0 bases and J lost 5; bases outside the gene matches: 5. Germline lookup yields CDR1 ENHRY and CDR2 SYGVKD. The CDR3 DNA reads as TGTGCCATCAGTGAGTCCCCACGGGACAGGGGGTATGGCTACACCTTC. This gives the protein CAISESPRDRGYGYTF.

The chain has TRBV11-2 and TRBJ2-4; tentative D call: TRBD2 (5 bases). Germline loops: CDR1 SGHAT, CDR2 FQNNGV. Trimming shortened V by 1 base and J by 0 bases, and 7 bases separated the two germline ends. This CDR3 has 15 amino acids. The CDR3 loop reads CASSLAGSAKNIQYF. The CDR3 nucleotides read TGTGCCAGCAGCTTAGCGGGGTCAGCCAAAAACATTCAGTACTTC.